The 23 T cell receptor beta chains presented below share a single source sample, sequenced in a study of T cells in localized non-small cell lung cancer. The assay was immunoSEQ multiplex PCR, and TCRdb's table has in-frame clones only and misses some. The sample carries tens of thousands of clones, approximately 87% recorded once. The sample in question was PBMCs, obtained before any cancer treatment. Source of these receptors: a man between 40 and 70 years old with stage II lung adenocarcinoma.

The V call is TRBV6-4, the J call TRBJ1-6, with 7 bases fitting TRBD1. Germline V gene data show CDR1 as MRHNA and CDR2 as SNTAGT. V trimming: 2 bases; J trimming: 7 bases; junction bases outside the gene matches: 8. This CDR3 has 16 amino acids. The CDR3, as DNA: TGTGCCAGCAGTGACAGCGGGGACAGAGCCAATTCACCCCTCCACTTT. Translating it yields CASSDSGDRANSPLHF.

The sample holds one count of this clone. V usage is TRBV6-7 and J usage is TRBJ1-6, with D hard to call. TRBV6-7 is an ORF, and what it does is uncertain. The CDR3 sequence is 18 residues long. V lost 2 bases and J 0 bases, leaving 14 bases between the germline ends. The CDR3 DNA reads TGTGCCAGCAGTTACCGGGATTTAAGGAGCTCCTATAATTCACCCCTCCACTTT. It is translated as CASSYRDLRSSYNSPLHF.

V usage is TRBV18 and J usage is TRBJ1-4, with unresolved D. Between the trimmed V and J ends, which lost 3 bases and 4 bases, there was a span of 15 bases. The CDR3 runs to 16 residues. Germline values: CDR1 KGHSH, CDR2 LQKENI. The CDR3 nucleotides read TGTGCCAGCTCACCGTCGGGGTTCCTCAATAATGAAAAACTGTTTTTT. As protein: CASSPSGFLNNEKLFF. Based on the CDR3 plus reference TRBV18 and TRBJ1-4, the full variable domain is NAGVMQNPRHLVRRRGQEARLRCSPMKGHSHVYWYRQLPEEGLKFMVYLQKENIIDESGMPKERFSAEFPKEGPSILRIQQVVRGDSAAYFCASSPSGFLNNEKLFFGSGTQLSVL.

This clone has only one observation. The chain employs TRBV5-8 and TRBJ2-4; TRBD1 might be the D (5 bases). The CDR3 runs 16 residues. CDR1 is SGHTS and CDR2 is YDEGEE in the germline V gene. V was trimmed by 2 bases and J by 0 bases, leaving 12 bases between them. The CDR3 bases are TGTGCCAGCAGCTTAGGGGATTCTCTAGCCAAAAACATTCAGTACTTC. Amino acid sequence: CASSLGDSLAKNIQYF.

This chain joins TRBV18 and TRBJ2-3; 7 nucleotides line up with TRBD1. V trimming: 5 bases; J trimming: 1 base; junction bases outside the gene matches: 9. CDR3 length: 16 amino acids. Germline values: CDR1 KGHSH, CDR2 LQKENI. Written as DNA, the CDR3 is TGTGCCAGCTCATCCCGGGCGCAGGGGGGCACAGATACGCAGTATTTT. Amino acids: CASSSRAQGGTDTQYF.

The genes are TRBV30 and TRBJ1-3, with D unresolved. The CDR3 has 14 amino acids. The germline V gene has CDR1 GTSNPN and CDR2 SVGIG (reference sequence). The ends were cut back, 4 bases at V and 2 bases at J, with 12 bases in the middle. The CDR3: CAWTPGLAGNTIYF. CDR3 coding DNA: TGTGCCTGGACCCCCGGACTGGCTGGAAACACCATATATTTT.

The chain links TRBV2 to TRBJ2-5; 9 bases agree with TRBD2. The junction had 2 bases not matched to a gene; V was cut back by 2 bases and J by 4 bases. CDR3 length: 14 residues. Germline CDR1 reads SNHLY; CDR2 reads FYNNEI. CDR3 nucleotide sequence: TGTGCCAGCAGTGAACCAGCGGGAGGAGAGACCCAGTACTTC. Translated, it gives CASSEPAGGETQYF.

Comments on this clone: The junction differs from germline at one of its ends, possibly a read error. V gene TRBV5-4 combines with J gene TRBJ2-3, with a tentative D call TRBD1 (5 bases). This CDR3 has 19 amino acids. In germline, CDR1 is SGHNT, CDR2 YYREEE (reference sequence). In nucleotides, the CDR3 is TGTACCAGCAGCACCAACCGGTGGGGTCTGGGGCACGACACAGATACGCAGTATTTT. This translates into CTSSTNRWGLGHDTDTQYF.

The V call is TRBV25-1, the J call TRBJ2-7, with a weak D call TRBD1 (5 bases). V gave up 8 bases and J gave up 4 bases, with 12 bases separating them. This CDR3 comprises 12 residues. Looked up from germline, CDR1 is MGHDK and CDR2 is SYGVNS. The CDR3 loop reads CASCGARYEQYF. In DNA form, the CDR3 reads TGTGCCAGCTGTGGGGCGCGGTACGAGCAGTACTTC.

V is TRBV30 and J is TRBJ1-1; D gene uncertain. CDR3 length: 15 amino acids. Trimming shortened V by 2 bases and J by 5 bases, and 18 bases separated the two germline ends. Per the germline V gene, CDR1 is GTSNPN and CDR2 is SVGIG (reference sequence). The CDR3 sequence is CAWSLPRRGWTEAFF. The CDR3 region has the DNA TGTGCCTGGAGTCTACCCCGGCGGGGTTGGACTGAAGCTTTCTTT.

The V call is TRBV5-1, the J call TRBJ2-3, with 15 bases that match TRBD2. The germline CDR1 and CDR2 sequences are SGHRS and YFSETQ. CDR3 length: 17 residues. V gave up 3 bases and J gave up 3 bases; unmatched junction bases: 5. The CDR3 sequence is CASSSGLAGGRTDTQYF. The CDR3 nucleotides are TGCGCCAGCAGCTCCGGACTAGCGGGAGGGCGAACAGATACGCAGTATTTT.

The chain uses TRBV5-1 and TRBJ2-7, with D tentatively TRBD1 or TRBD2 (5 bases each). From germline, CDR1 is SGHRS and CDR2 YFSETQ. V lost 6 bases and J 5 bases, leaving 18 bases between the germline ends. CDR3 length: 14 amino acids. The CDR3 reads CASTGWGMDHEQYF. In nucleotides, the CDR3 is TGCGCCAGCACGGGTTGGGGGATGGATCACGAGCAGTACTTC.

CDR3 residues: CAWSTVLGRQETQYF. For the CDR3, the DNA is TGTGCCTGGAGTACCGTACTAGGAAGACAAGAGACCCAGTACTTC. The V call is TRBV30, the J call TRBJ2-5; tentatively, D is TRBD2 (5 bases). CDR3 length: 15 amino acids. V was cut by 2 bases and J by 2 bases, with 15 bases left in between. The germline V gene has CDR1 GTSNPN and CDR2 SVGIG (reference sequence).

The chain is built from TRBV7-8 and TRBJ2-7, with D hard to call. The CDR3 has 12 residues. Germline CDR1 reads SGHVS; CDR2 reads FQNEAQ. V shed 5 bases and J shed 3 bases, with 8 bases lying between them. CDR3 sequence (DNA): TGTGCCAGCAGCCTACAACTCTACGAGCAGTACTTC. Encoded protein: CASSLQLYEQYF.

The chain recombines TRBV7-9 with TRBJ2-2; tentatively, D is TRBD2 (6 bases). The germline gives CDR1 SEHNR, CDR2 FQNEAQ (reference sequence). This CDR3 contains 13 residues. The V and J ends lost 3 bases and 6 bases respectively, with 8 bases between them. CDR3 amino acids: CASSFSGAGELFF. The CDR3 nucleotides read TGTGCCAGCAGCTTTAGCGGTGCCGGGGAGCTGTTTTTT.

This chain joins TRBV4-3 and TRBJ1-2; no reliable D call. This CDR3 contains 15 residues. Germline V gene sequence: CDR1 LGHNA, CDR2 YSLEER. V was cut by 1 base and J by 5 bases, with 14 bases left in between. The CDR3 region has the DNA TGCGCCAGCAGCCAAGGAAGGGAGAAATTTTATGGCTACACCTTC. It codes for CASSQGREKFYGYTF.

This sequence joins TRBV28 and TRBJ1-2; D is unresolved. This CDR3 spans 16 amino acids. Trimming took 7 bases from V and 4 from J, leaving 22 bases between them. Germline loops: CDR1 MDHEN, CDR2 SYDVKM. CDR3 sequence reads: CASTSPGLLFFYGYTF. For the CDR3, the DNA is TGTGCCAGCACCTCTCCTGGGCTCTTGTTTTTCTATGGCTACACCTTC.

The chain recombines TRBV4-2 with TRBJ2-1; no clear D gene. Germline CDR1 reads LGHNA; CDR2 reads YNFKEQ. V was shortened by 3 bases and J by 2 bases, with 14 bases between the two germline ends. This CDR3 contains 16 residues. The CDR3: CASSHAGVGAYNEQFF. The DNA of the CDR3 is TGTGCCAGCAGCCACGCCGGAGTTGGGGCCTACAATGAGCAGTTCTTC.

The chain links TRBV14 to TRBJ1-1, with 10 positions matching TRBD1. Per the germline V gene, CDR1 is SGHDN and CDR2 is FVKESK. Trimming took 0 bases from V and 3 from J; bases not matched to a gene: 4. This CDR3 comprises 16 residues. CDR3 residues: CASSQDLGQGDTEAFF. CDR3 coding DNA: TGTGCCAGCAGCCAAGATCTTGGACAGGGGGACACTGAAGCTTTCTTT.

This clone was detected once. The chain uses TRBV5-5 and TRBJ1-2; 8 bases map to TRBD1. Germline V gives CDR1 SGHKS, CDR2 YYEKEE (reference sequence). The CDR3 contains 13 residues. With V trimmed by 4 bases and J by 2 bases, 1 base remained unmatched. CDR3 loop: CASSQGANYGYTF. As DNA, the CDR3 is TGTGCCAGCAGCCAGGGGGCAAACTATGGCTACACCTTC.

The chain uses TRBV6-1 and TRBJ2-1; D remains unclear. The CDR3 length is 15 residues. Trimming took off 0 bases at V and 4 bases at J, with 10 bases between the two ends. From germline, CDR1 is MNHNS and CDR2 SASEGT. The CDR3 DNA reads TGTGCCAGCAGTGAAGCGCGTATACCATACAATGAGCAGTTCTTC. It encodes CASSEARIPYNEQFF.

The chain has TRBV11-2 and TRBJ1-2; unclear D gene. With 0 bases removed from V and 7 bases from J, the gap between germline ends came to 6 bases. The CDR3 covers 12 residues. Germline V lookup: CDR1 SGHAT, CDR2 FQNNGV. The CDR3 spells CASSLDRVGYTF. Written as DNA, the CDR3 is TGTGCCAGCAGCTTAGATCGGGTTGGCTACACCTTC.

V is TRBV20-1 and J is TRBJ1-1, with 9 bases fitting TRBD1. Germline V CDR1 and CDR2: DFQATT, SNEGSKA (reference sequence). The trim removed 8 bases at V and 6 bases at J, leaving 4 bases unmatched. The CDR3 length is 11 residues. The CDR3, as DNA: TGCAGTACCTGGACAGGGGCTGAAGCTTTCTTT. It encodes CSTWTGAEAFF.